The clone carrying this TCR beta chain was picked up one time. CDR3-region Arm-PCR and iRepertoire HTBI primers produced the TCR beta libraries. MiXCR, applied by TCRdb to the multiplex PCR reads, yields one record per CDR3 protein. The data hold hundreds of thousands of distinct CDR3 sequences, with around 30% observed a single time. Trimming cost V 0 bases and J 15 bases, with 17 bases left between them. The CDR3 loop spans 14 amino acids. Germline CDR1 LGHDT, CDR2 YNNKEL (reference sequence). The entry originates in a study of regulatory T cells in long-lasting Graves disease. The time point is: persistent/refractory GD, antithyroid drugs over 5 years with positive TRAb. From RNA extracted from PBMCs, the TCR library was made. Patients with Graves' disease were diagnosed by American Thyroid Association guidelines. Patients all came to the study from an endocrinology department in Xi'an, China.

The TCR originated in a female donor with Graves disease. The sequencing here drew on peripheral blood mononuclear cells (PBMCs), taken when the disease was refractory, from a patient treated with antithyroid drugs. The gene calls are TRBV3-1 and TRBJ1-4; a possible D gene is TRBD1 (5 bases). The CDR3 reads CASSQDLGDPVVFF. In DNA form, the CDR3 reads TGTGCCAGCAGCCAAGATCTTGGGGACCCGGTAGTGTTTTTT. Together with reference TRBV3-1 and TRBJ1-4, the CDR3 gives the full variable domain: DTAVSQTPKYLVTQMGNDKSIKCEQNLGHDTMYWYKQDSKKFLKIMFSYNNKELIINETVPNRFSPKSPDKAHLNLHINSLELGDSAVYFCASSQDLGDPVVFFGSGTQLSVL.